These T cell receptor beta chains were read from a single sample in a study of control samples from healthy donors and cancer patients. Profiled with immunoSEQ multiplex PCR; TCRdb holds only in-frame clones, not every one. The repertoire holds some 200,000 clones, with approximately 92% as singletons. The sample consisted of blood. These TCRs come from a man between 18 and 29 years old in good health. The conserved cysteine and the conserved F or W are not part of the CDR3 here. Fields, in order: clone size, V gene, CDR3 protein. The listing skips clone size in some rows; elsewhere it reads once, few, many or a size class.

NA	TRBV5-4	ASSAYQGVNTEAF
once	TRBV21-1	ASSVTGAVSYNSPLH
NA	TRBV27	ASSLRGGRDTQY
NA	TRBV5-6	ASSFRGLSQPQH
NA	TRBV27	ASSRGQGNEHEKLF
NA	TRBV12-5	ASGLALLTRGNTIY
NA	TRBV28	ASSLVGLLNTEAF
NA	TRBV6-2/TRBV6-3	ASSSPTPPGPQH
NA	TRBV27	ASSLYGGGAVNEQF
NA	TRBV27	ASRGMRVYEQY
NA	TRBV3-1/TRBV3-2	ASRRQGEDEQY
NA	TRBV10-3	AITRDLAEGYT
NA	TRBV29-1	SAKTGYLDTTGELF
NA	TRBV6-5	ASSYSGGGGGDTQY
once	TRBV29-1	SGGQGTEAF
NA	TRBV18	ASSPRQANTGELF
NA	TRBV7-8	ASSPRTVSDAAYEQY
once	TRBV6-1	ASSDRGAFSADTQY
NA	TRBV7-3	ASSPNFSAGANVLT
NA	TRBV11-2	ASNFVKGDPMNTEAF
once	TRBV29-1	SVDLADRGPYGYT
NA	TRBV5-4	ASSPGLDGNTIY
NA	TRBV12-3/TRBV12-4	ASSFLDRGLTD
NA	TRBV7-9	ASSAKVTGELF
NA	TRBV7-2	ASSRFDQPQH
NA	TRBV3-1/TRBV3-2	ASRQSGGYEQY
NA	TRBV5-1	ASSRGLAEETQY
NA	TRBV6-1	ASSDRRGKF
NA	TRBV6-1	ASSVWGTGYSPAKNIQY
NA	TRBV9	ASSVGDSSYNEQF
NA	TRBV24-1	ATSNTLEGQETQY
NA	TRBV12-5	ASGLGKTGGADTQY
NA	TRBV28	ASRSGTGGSQPQH
NA	TRBV6-5	ASNLAGNTEAF
NA	TRBV5-1	ASSRTGETQY
NA	TRBV10-3	AISPTSGGETQY
NA	TRBV9	ASSSGNTGELF
NA	TRBV29-1	SVHQGGSMNTEAF
NA	TRBV18	ASSPSAGGRTYEQY
NA	TRBV21-1	ASSSKRFRPYEQY
NA	TRBV19	ASSISLSEAF
NA	TRBV10-3	AISGRDGREMNTEAF
once	TRBV19	ASSTPTGWGRNAEAF
NA	TRBV5-8	ASSLGVGVGNQPQH
NA	TRBV6-1	ASSEVQLLRGYT